This TCR beta chain was profiled in a study of technical replicates of blood from a handful of donors. The table came from immunoSEQ multiplex PCR; TCRdb's copy has only in-frame clones and leaves some out. The table records more than 55,000 clones, approximately 91% of them present only once. Germline CDR1 reads SEHNR; CDR2 reads FQNEAQ (reference sequence). This CDR3 comprises 14 residues. V was clipped by 5 bases and J by 5 bases, with 13 bases between them. The source is a human donor in good health. Some clones in this sample may be carry-over from other donors' samples. Sequenced input: PBMCs. The chain joins TRBV7-9 to TRBJ2-4; weak D call: TRBD2 (5 bases). CDR3 DNA sequence: TGTGCCAGCAGCGTCCCTGGCGGGCAAAACATTCAGTACTTC. Translation gives CASSVPGGQNIQYF. Filled out from reference TRBV7-9 and TRBJ2-4, the complete variable domain reads DTGVSQNPRHKITKRGQNVTFRCDPISEHNRLYWYRQTLGQGPEFLTYFQNEAQLEKSRLLSDRFSAERPKGSFSTLEIQRTEQGDSAMYLCASSVPGGQNIQYFGAGTRLSVL.